This entry lists 11 T cell receptor beta chains sequenced from one sample in a study of CD8 T cells in ankylosing spondylitis (dated by TCRdb to about 2017). Library generation was performed with 5' RACE. Sequencing used an Illumina HiSeq 2500. TCRdb passed the public sequencing reads through fastp at Q25 and MiXCR, retaining productive beta sequences. Rows are combined by CDR3 protein, so each entry shows the most common genes and DNA. The sample yields some 150,000 distinct CDR3 sequences; over 10% were counted once. The ten largest clones represent roughly 4.5% of the sample. Input material: blood, either unsorted or a sorted T cell fraction (not recorded which). All receptors come from a female donor with ankylosing spondylitis or in good health (not recorded which).

The rearrangement joins TRBV5-1 to TRBJ1-1; 8 nucleotides match TRBD1. The V gene's germline CDR1 is SGHRS and CDR2 YFSETQ. The CDR3 extends over 15 amino acids. With 5 bases clipped from V and 4 bases from J, the junction kept 10 bases outside the gene matches. The CDR3 loop is CASRTGQGGGTEAFF. Here the CDR3 DNA reads TGCGCCAGCAGAACAGGACAGGGAGGTGGCACTGAAGCTTTCTTT. Combining the CDR3 with reference TRBV5-1 and TRBJ1-1 gives the whole variable domain KAGVTQTPRYLIKTRGQQVTLSCSPISGHRSVSWYQQTPGQGLQFLFEYFSETQRNKGNFPGRFSGRQFSNSRSEMNVSTLELGDSALYLCASRTGQGGGTEAFFGQGTRLTVV.

This clonotype was recorded at least ten times. The rearrangement links TRBV18 to TRBJ2-1, with TRBD1 identical over 8 bases. Germline V lookup: CDR1 KGHSH, CDR2 LQKENI. Trimming removed 6 bases from V and 6 bases from J; junction bases left unmatched: 7. This CDR3 spans 14 amino acids. The CDR3 DNA reads TGTGCCAGCTCTCAGGGACAGGAGGCCAATGAGCAGTTCTTC. It specifies CASSQGQEANEQFF.

This clonotype has ten or more counts. This sequence joins TRBV12-3 or TRBV12-4 and TRBJ2-3; D is uncertain. The CDR3 spans 12 residues. V was shortened by 3 bases and J by 6 bases, with 7 bases between the two germline ends. As DNA, the CDR3 is TGTGCCAGCAGTTTTCAGTACGATACGCAGTATTTT. Translating it yields CASSFQYDTQYF.

V usage is TRBV29-1 and J usage is TRBJ2-5, with TRBD2 identical over 7 bases. Trimming at V came to 4 bases and at J to 3 bases, leaving 5 bases not matched to a gene. This CDR3 has 13 amino acids. Germline CDR1 SQVTM, CDR2 ANQGSEA. This CDR3 is CSVGEGHKETQYF. The CDR3 nucleotides are TGCAGCGTTGGGGAGGGCCACAAAGAGACCCAGTACTTC.

At least ten counts were recorded for this clonotype. V is TRBV7-9 and J is TRBJ2-5, with D perhaps TRBD1 (5 bases). The V and J ends lost 2 bases and 5 bases respectively, with 9 bases between them. CDR3 size: 13 residues. Germline values: CDR1 SEHNR, CDR2 FQNEAQ (reference sequence). CDR3 region: CASSLRQSETQYF. In DNA, the CDR3 is TGTGCCAGCAGCTTAAGACAGTCGGAGACCCAGTACTTC.

This clonotype was detected many times. The rearrangement links TRBV7-6 to TRBJ2-1; TRBD1 matches at 7 bases. The CDR3 runs 17 residues. The V gene end was trimmed by 1 base and the J gene end by 8 bases; junction bases not matched to a gene: 14. From germline, CDR1 is SGHVS and CDR2 FNYEAQ. Here the CDR3 DNA reads TGTGCCAGCAGCTTAGTTGGGCCGAGACAGGGATTGCATGAGCAGTTCTTC. Its protein is CASSLVGPRQGLHEQFF.

This clonotype has a count of ten or more. The chain joins TRBV10-1 to TRBJ2-1; 8 bases map to TRBD2. Germline lookup yields CDR1 WNHNN and CDR2 SYGVQD (reference sequence). V was clipped by 0 bases and J by 8 bases; unmatched bases: 0. The CDR3 length is 13 residues. CDR3 DNA: TGCGCCAGCAGTGAGTCCGGGAGGGATGAGCAGTTCTTC. This codes for CASSESGRDEQFF.

This clonotype has at least ten counts. The chain combines TRBV6-1 with TRBJ1-2, with D perhaps TRBD1 (6 bases). The V end lost 0 bases, the J end lost 6 bases, and 26 bases lay between the germline ends. Germline V gene sequence: CDR1 MNHNS, CDR2 SASEGT. There are 19 residues in the CDR3. The CDR3 reads CASSEALGGSFRAGDGYTF. Here the CDR3 DNA reads TGTGCCAGCAGTGAAGCGCTTGGGGGATCTTTTAGGGCAGGGGATGGCTACACCTTC.

At least ten counts were recorded for this clonotype. The gene calls are TRBV6-6 and TRBJ1-2; D gene ambiguous. V lost 6 bases, J lost 8 bases, and 16 bases lay in between. There are 13 residues in the CDR3. CDR1 MNHNY and CDR2 SVGAGI come from the germline V gene (reference sequence). The CDR3 region is CASSLKGPGGYTF. The DNA of the CDR3 is TGTGCCAGCAGCCTAAAAGGTCCTGGAGGCTACACCTTC.

This clonotype was counted at least ten times. The V gene is TRBV11-2, the J gene TRBJ2-7, with TRBD2 matching 8 bases. The CDR3 is made up of 19 amino acids. In germline, CDR1 is SGHAT, CDR2 FQNNGV. After removal of 5 bases from V and 1 base from J, the junction contained 19 bases not matched to a gene. CDR3 nucleotides: TGTGCCAGCAGCCGAATGGCGGGAGGTCTAGGGGCTGGGTCCTACGAGCAGTACTTC. Translating it yields CASSRMAGGLGAGSYEQYF.

This clonotype was detected ten times or more. The chain uses TRBV20-1 and TRBJ2-5; the D gene is possibly TRBD1 (6 bases). The germline V and J ends were trimmed by 5 bases and 0 bases, with 10 bases remaining between them. Germline V gene data show CDR1 as DFQATT and CDR2 as SNEGSKA (reference sequence). CDR3 size: 13 residues. The chain's CDR3 is CSAPRTDQETQYF. The CDR3 DNA reads as TGCAGTGCTCCCCGGACAGACCAAGAGACCCAGTACTTC.